This T cell receptor (beta chain) comes out of a study of cytomegalovirus exposure and HLA in healthy donors. Study outcomes and limitations: As confirmed in vitro, a few CMV-associated chains were specific for CMV antigens.

13 Jbeta primers and 60 Vbeta primers were used for the PCR. Data came from immunoSEQ multiplex PCR; TCRdb stores just in-frame clones and leaves some out. The top ten hold roughly 8% of the sample, which has more than 85,000 clones, 76% seen once. Looked up from germline, CDR1 is SGHAT and CDR2 is FQNNGV. The germline V and J ends were trimmed by 1 base and 3 bases, with 10 bases remaining between them. CDR3 length equals 14 residues. Turning to this clone: Its antigen is still unknown.

Healthy individuals who donated bone marrow served as the donors. At sampling all donors were nominally healthy, likely with unrecorded immune exposures. Material: PBMCs. The J gene is TRBJ2-7, the V gene TRBV11-2; D is perhaps TRBD2 (5 bases). The sequence was collected from a man aged 40-49 years in good health and CMV-seropositive. CDR3 residues: CASSLVGVDYEQYF. CDR3 bases: TGTGCCAGCAGCTTAGTGGGAGTGGACTACGAGCAGTACTTC. Full variable domain (outside the CDR3, taken from reference TRBV11-2 and TRBJ2-7): EAGVAQSPRYKIIEKRQSVAFWCNPISGHATLYWYQQILGQGPKLLIQFQNNGVVDDSQLPKDRFSAERLKGVDSTLKIQPAKLEDSAVYLCASSLVGVDYEQYFGPGTRLTVT.